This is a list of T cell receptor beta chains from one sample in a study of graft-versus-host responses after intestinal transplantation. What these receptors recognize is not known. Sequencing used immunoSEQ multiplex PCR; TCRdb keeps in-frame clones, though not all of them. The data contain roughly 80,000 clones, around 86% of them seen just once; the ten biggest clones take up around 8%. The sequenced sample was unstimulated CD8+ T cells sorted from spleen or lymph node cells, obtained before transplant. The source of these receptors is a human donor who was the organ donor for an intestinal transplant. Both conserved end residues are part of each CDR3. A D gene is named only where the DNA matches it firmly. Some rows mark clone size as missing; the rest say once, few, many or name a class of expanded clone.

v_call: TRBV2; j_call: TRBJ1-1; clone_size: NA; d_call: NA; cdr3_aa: CASSEEWTQIEAFF; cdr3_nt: TGTGCCAGCAGTGAAGAGTGGACTCAGATTGAAGCTTTCTTT
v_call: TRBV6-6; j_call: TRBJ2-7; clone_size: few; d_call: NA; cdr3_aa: CASRAYAITYEQYF; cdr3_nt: TGTGCCAGCAGAGCCTACGCTATAACCTACGAGCAGTACTTC
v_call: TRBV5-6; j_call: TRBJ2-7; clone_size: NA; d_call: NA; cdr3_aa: CASSLRGSEQYF; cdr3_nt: TGTGCCAGCAGCTTGAGGGGGAGCGAGCAGTACTTC
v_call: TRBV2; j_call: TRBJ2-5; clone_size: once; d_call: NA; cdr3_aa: CASSEWGRTQETQYF; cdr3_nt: TGTGCCAGCAGTGAATGGGGCAGGACACAAGAGACCCAGTACTTC
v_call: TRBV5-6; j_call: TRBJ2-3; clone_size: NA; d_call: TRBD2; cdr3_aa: CASSPGTSGGRGMQYF; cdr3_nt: TGTGCCAGCAGCCCCGGGACTAGCGGGGGGCGAGGAATGCAGTATTTT
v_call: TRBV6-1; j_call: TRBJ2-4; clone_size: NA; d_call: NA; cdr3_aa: CASSWDPGNIQYF; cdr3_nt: TGTGCCAGCAGTTGGGACCCTGGGAACATTCAGTACTTC
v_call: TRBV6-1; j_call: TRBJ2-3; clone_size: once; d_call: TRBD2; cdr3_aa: CASSEIAGEYTDTQYF; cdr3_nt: TGTGCCAGCAGTGAAATAGCGGGGGAGTACACAGATACGCAGTATTTT
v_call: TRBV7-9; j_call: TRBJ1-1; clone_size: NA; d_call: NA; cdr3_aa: CASSYDTGTEAFF; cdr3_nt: TGTGCCAGCAGCTATGATACCGGGACTGAAGCTTTCTTT
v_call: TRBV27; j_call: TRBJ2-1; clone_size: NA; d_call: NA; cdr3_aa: CASSLSEPYNEQFF; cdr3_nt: TGTGCCAGCAGTTTATCGGAGCCCTACAATGAGCAGTTCTTC
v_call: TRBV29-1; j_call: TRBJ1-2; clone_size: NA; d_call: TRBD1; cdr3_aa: CSVEQGAIYGYTF; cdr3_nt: TGCAGCGTTGAGCAGGGGGCAATCTATGGCTACACCTTC
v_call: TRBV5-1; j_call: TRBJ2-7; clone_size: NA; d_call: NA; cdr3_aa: CASSLRDTSYEQYF; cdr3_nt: TGCGCCAGCAGCCTGCGAGACACCTCCTACGAGCAGTACTTC
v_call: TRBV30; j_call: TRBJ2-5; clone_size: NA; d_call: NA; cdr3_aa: CAWSEGSGQETQYF; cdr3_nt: TGTGCCTGGAGTGAAGGCAGCGGGCAAGAGACCCAGTACTTC
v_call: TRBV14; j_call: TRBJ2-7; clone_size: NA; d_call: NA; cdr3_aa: CASSQRGSSYEQYF; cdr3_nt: TGTGCCAGCAGCCAACGGGGCAGTTCCTACGAGCAGTACTTC
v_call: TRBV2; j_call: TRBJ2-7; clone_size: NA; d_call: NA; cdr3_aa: CATLDTTYEQYF; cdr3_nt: TGTGCCACCTTGGACACCACCTACGAGCAGTACTTC
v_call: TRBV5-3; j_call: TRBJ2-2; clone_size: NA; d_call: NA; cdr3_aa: CASSSDSIAGELFF; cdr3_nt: TGTGCCAGCAGCTCGGACTCGATAGCCGGGGAGCTGTTTTTT
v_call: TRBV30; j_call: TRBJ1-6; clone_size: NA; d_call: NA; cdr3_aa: CAWSNMGSPLHF; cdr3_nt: TGTGCCTGGAGTAATATGGGTTCACCCCTCCACTTT
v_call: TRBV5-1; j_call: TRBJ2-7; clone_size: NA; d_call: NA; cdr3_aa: CASSLAADSSYEQYF; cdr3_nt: TGCGCCAGCAGCTTGGCCGCGGACAGCTCCTACGAGCAGTACTTC
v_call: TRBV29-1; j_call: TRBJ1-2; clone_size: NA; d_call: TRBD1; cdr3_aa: CSVGGTGRLANYGYTF; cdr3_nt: TGCAGCGTTGGGGGGACAGGGCGATTAGCTAACTATGGCTACACCTTC